The 15 T cell receptor beta chains presented below share a single source sample, sequenced in a study of blood T cells in healthy people across ages (dated by TCRdb to the mid-2010s). Library generation was performed with 5' RACE. This sample was sequenced with an Illumina HiSeq 2500. A second PCR of 7 to 11 cycles was performed with a sample-barcoded 5' primer and a J-beta primer mix. The public reads were reanalyzed by TCRdb: fastp trimming at Q25, MiXCR alignment, in-frame beta chains only. Rows with one shared CDR3 protein collapse into an entry with the most common genes and DNA. For this sample there are 650,000 to 900,000 distinct CDR3 sequences; less than 80% appear just once. Jointly, the top ten make up roughly 25% of the sample. The sequenced material came from blood. These receptors all stem from a young man in good health.

The chain joins TRBV6-5 to TRBJ2-3, with TRBD2 as a possible D gene (5 bases). Germline V gene lookup returns CDR1 MNHEY and CDR2 SVGAGI. The CDR3 spans 13 residues. Trimming pared 0 bases from V and 6 bases from J, leaving 7 bases between. The CDR3 sequence: CASSYSRVDTQYF. CDR3 nucleotides: TGTGCCAGCAGTTACTCGAGGGTCGATACGCAGTATTTT.

The chain recombines TRBV19 with TRBJ1-1; D is perhaps TRBD1 (5 bases). This CDR3 has 14 amino acids. V lost 4 bases, J lost 5 bases, and 14 bases lay in between. CDR1 is LNHDA, CDR2 SQIVND, per germline (reference sequence). The CDR3 nucleotides are TGTGCCAGTAGTACATGGGACTCGGGGACTGAAGCTTTCTTT. Protein product: CASSTWDSGTEAFF. The full variable domain, its missing parts supplied by reference TRBV19 and TRBJ1-1, is DGGITQSPKYLFRKEGQNVTLSCEQNLNHDAMYWYRQDPGQGLRLIYYSQIVNDFQKGDIAEGYSVSREKKESFPLTVTSAQKNPTAFYLCASSTWDSGTEAFFGQGTRLTVV.

In its sample, this clonotype was seen a few times. The chain joins TRBV7-8 to TRBJ2-6; 12 bases match TRBD1. Per the germline V gene, CDR1 is SGHVS and CDR2 is FQNEAQ. The CDR3 sequence is 18 residues long. Trimming took 4 bases from V and 1 from J; bases not matched to a gene: 5. Written as DNA, the CDR3 is TGTGCCAGCAGCTACCCGGGACAGGGGGCTTCTGGGGCCAACGTCCTGACTTTC. It specifies CASSYPGQGASGANVLTF.

The chain links TRBV6-5 to TRBJ2-1; 12 bases fit TRBD2. This CDR3 is 17 amino acids long. Germline V gene data show CDR1 as MNHEY and CDR2 as SVGAGI. V was clipped by 2 bases and J by 5 bases; unmatched bases: 7. CDR3: CASSYLSSGGVNNEQFF. CDR3 in DNA: TGTGCCAGCAGTTACCTTTCTAGCGGGGGGGTGAACAATGAGCAGTTCTTC.

The rearrangement joins TRBV10-3 to TRBJ1-1; D is possibly TRBD1 (5 bases). Trimming removed 2 bases from V and 3 bases from J, with 13 bases in between. Germline V lookup: CDR1 ENHRY, CDR2 SYGVKD. The CDR3 length is 15 residues. CDR3 nucleotide sequence: TGTGCCATCAGTGAGCGTCAGGGTGCTTACACTGAAGCTTTCTTT. This translates into CAISERQGAYTEAFF.

The chain combines TRBV6-2 or TRBV6-3 with TRBJ2-4; D gene unclear. The CDR3 loop spans 12 amino acids. Trimming took 3 bases from V and 13 from J, leaving 13 bases between them. Germline-derived CDR1 and CDR2 are MNHEY and SVGEGT. The CDR3 loop reads CASSYRVFPQYF. DNA of the CDR3: TGTGCCAGCAGTTATCGTGTTTTCCCCCAGTACTTC.

The V and J genes are TRBV7-3 and TRBJ2-7; TRBD1 is a possible D gene (5 bases). V was clipped by 2 bases and J by 3 bases, with 8 bases between them. Per the germline V gene, CDR1 is SGHTA and CDR2 is FQGTGA. The CDR3 contains 13 residues. The CDR3 DNA reads TGTGCCAGCAGCTTATTCGACAGCTACGAGCAGTACTTC. This translates into CASSLFDSYEQYF. Full variable domain (outside the CDR3, taken from reference TRBV7-3 and TRBJ2-7): GAGVSQTPSNKVTEKGKYVELRCDPISGHTALYWYRQSLGQGPEFLIYFQGTGAADDSGLPNDRFFAVRPEGSVSTLKIQRTERGDSAVYLCASSLFDSYEQYFGPGTRLTVT.

DNA for the CDR3: TGTGCCAGCACCAGGGGAGGGTGGGGGGACGAGCAGTACTTC. Translating it yields CASTRGGWGDEQYF. This chain connects TRBV27 to TRBJ2-7; TRBD2 is a possible D gene (7 bases). The length of the CDR3 is 14 residues. Trimming stripped 7 bases from V and 5 bases from J, with 18 bases between. Looked up from germline, CDR1 is MNHEY and CDR2 is SMNVEV (reference sequence).

Ten or more counts support this clonotype. The chain uses TRBV7-9 and TRBJ1-2, with D uncertain. The CDR3 loop spans 16 amino acids. V dropped 0 bases and J dropped 1 base, with 12 bases sitting between them. Germline V gene sequence: CDR1 SEHNR, CDR2 FQNEAQ (reference sequence). In DNA form, the CDR3 reads TGTGCCAGCAGCTTAGCGCCTGTGGCAAGTAACTATGGCTACACCTTC. Translated: CASSLAPVASNYGYTF. Variable domain in full (rest from reference TRBV7-9 and TRBJ1-2): DTGVSQNPRHKITKRGQNVTFRCDPISEHNRLYWYRQTLGQGPEFLTYFQNEAQLEKSRLLSDRFSAERPKGSFSTLEIQRTEQGDSAMYLCASSLAPVASNYGYTFGSGTRLTVV.

A few counts support this clonotype. The chain couples TRBV24-1 to TRBJ2-3; D gene unclear. The V gene lost 1 base and the J gene lost 7 bases, with 14 bases spanning the gap. The CDR3 sequence is 15 residues long. Germline V gene sequence: CDR1 KGHDR, CDR2 SFDVKD. Here the CDR3 reads CATSDFLDPSNTQYF. The CDR3 DNA is TGTGCCACCAGTGATTTTCTGGACCCAAGTAATACGCAGTATTTT.

This chain joins TRBV14 and TRBJ1-2; D perhaps matches TRBD1 (6 bases). Per germline, CDR1 SGHDN and CDR2 FVKESK. Trimming left V 1 base short and J 7 bases short, with 16 bases between. This CDR3 contains 15 residues. Here the CDR3 DNA reads TGTGCCAGCAGCCAAGTAGTGGCAGGGGATGGTGGCTACACCTTC. The encoded protein is CASSQVVAGDGGYTF.

On this clonotype itself: This may be a read error: a much more frequent sequence differs by one nucleotide. The rearrangement joins TRBV7-3 to TRBJ2-7, with 9 bases that match TRBD2. CDR1 and CDR2 from the germline V gene are SGHTA and FQGTGA. J lost 2 bases, V lost 6 bases, and 8 bases had no gene match. The CDR3 loop spans 15 amino acids. CDR3 in amino acids: CASSRAGGPTYEQYF. CDR3 DNA: TGTGCCAGCAGTCGAGCGGGGGGCCCAACCTACGAGCAGTACTTC.

This clonotype came up a few times. The gene calls are TRBV7-2 and TRBJ2-7; the D is unclear. The CDR3 is 14 amino acids. The germline CDR1 and CDR2 sequences are SGHTA and FQGNSA. V lost 5 bases to trimming and J lost 2 bases, with 13 bases between them. DNA of the CDR3: TGTGCCAGCAGCCCTGGCCCGGCGGCCTACGAGCAGTACTTC. Amino acids: CASSPGPAAYEQYF.

This sequence joins TRBV6-5 and TRBJ2-7, with 7 bases lining up with TRBD2. V lost 0 bases to trimming and J lost 4 bases; unmatched junction nucleotides: 9. Germline V gene lookup returns CDR1 MNHEY and CDR2 SVGAGI. This CDR3 spans 16 amino acids. The CDR3 region has the DNA TGTGCCAGCAGTTACTCGAGCGGGATAGTCTCTTACGAGCAGTACTTC. Amino acids: CASSYSSGIVSYEQYF.

J is TRBJ2-1 and V is TRBV7-2; D remains unclear. V gave up 3 bases and J gave up 7 bases, with 16 bases separating them. The CDR3 sequence is 15 residues long. The germline V gene encodes CDR1 SGHTA and CDR2 FQGNSA. CDR3 protein: CASSLEALRVNEQFF. DNA for the CDR3: TGTGCCAGCAGCTTGGAAGCCCTCCGGGTGAATGAGCAGTTCTTC.